These 22 T cell receptor beta chains were all obtained from the same sample, sequenced in a study of T cells in tumors after PD-1 blockade. Profiling relied on immunoSEQ multiplex PCR, and the TCRdb table lists in-frame clones only, not all of them. Among 45,000 to 60,000 clones, roughly 80% were seen once, and the ten largest hold about 3.8%. The source was PBMCs, collected before anti-PD-1 treatment. Source of these receptors: a human donor with basal cell carcinoma.

This clone appeared once. CDR3 nucleotides: TGTGCCAGCAACGGAGGAGGGGTATATAGCAATCAGCCCCAGCATTTT. Its translation: CASNGGGVYSNQPQHF. V and J are TRBV28 and TRBJ1-5; TRBD1 is a possible D gene (5 bases). V was pared by 7 bases and J by 0 bases, with 16 bases between. Germline CDR1 reads MDHEN; CDR2 reads SYDVKM. This CDR3 region has 16 residues.

The chain recombines TRBV13 with TRBJ2-6, with D unresolved. CDR1 PRHDT and CDR2 FYEKMQ come from the germline V gene (reference sequence). With 5 bases removed from V and 4 bases from J, the gap between germline ends came to 18 bases. The CDR3 is 17 residues long. The CDR3 coding sequence is TGTGCCAGCAGCCCCAGGACGGGCTTTCTGGGGGCCAACGTCCTGACTTTC. Amino acids: CASSPRTGFLGANVLTF.

This chain uses TRBV5-4 with TRBJ2-7; D uncertain. Germline V gene lookup returns CDR1 SGHNT and CDR2 YYREEE (reference sequence). V was cut by 2 bases and J by 0 bases, with 12 bases left in between. This CDR3 is built from 15 residues. The CDR3 loop is CASSFGGSSSYEQYF. The CDR3 DNA reads as TGTGCCAGCAGCTTTGGCGGTTCGAGCTCCTACGAGCAGTACTTC.

This rearrangement joins TRBV4-2 to TRBJ2-5, with 9 bases matching TRBD2. CDR3 length equals 15 residues. J gave up 1 base and V 0 bases, and 0 bases lay outside the gene matches. Looked up from germline, CDR1 is LGHNA and CDR2 is YNFKEQ. CDR3 sequence: CASSQERGGQETQYF. The CDR3 DNA sequence: TGTGCCAGCAGCCAAGAGCGGGGGGGCCAAGAGACCCAGTACTTC.

The chain recombines TRBV18 with TRBJ1-2, with a tentative D call TRBD1 (6 bases). Per germline, CDR1 KGHSH and CDR2 LQKENI. There are 16 residues in the CDR3. The V end lost 0 bases, the J end lost 1 base, and 12 bases lay between the germline ends. CDR3 coding DNA: TGTGCCAGCTCACCACCCTACAAGGGGGGTAACTATGGCTACACCTTC. Its translation is CASSPPYKGGNYGYTF.

V gene TRBV18 combines with J gene TRBJ2-1; no clear D. Germline V gene sequence: CDR1 KGHSH, CDR2 LQKENI. V lost 6 bases, J lost 8 bases, and 20 bases lay in between. This CDR3 has 15 amino acids. The CDR3 DNA follows: TGTGCCAGCTCCCCCCGGGCCCAAGGGATCGATGAGCAGTTCTTC. Amino acid sequence: CASSPRAQGIDEQFF.

This chain connects TRBV6-5 to TRBJ2-1; a weak D match, TRBD2 (7 bases). This CDR3 region has 14 residues. The V gene's germline CDR1 is MNHEY and CDR2 SVGAGI. Trimming left V 6 bases short and J 9 bases short, with 18 bases between. The CDR3 loop reads CASSLVGGRGEQFF. The CDR3 coding sequence is TGTGCCAGCAGCCTCGTGGGGGGGCGAGGTGAGCAGTTCTTC.

V is TRBV19 and J is TRBJ1-1; D perhaps matches TRBD1 (5 bases). The CDR3 runs 15 residues. Trimming stripped 3 bases from V and 1 base from J, with 12 bases between. The germline gives CDR1 LNHDA, CDR2 SQIVND (reference sequence). Here the CDR3 DNA reads TGTGCCAGTAGTATGATAGGGGCCCAGAACACTGAAGCTTTCTTT. Its protein is CASSMIGAQNTEAFF. Supplemented by reference TRBV19 and TRBJ1-1, the full variable domain reads DGGITQSPKYLFRKEGQNVTLSCEQNLNHDAMYWYRQDPGQGLRLIYYSQIVNDFQKGDIAEGYSVSREKKESFPLTVTSAQKNPTAFYLCASSMIGAQNTEAFFGQGTRLTVV.

This clone appeared a single time. The chain couples TRBV19 to TRBJ1-5; 7 bases map to TRBD1. The germline gives CDR1 LNHDA, CDR2 SQIVND (reference sequence). The junction had 9 bases not matched to a gene; V was cut back by 7 bases and J by 3 bases. This CDR3 region has 15 residues. DNA of the CDR3: TGTGCCAGTAATTCCCGGGACAGCTCCAATCAGCCCCAGCATTTT. Protein product: CASNSRDSSNQPQHF.

This clone appeared a single time. The chain uses TRBV24-1 and TRBJ2-1, with 11 bases fitting TRBD1. The CDR3 is 14 amino acids. Germline CDR1 reads KGHDR; CDR2 reads SFDVKD. The junction had 4 bases not matched to a gene; V was cut back by 8 bases and J by 5 bases. In DNA, the CDR3 is TGTGCCACCACCGGGACAGGGGGAAACAATGAGCAGTTCTTC. It encodes CATTGTGGNNEQFF.

The chain joins TRBV4-1 to TRBJ2-1, with TRBD2 matching 12 bases. Germline-derived CDR1 and CDR2 are MGHRA and YSYEKL. The CDR3 is 16 residues long. V shed 6 bases and J 8 bases; nucleotides not matched to a gene: 11. The CDR3 region is CASRAGLAGLVDEQFF. Written as DNA, the CDR3 is TGCGCCAGCAGAGCCGGACTAGCGGGGTTGGTGGATGAGCAGTTCTTC.

This chain connects TRBV5-1 to TRBJ1-5, with TRBD1 as a possible D gene (6 bases). The CDR3 is made up of 15 amino acids. The ends were cut back, 4 bases at V and 3 bases at J, with 14 bases in the middle. Germline CDR1 is SGHRS and CDR2 is YFSETQ. The DNA for the CDR3 is TGCGCCAGCAGCAAGGACACGGGGGCCAATCAGCCCCAGCATTTT. As protein: CASSKDTGANQPQHF.

The chain combines TRBV5-6 with TRBJ2-7, with 7 positions matching TRBD1. The CDR3 runs to 14 residues. Per the germline V gene, CDR1 is SGHDT and CDR2 is YYEEEE. J was trimmed by 2 bases and V by 2 bases; bases with no gene match: 4. The CDR3 is CASSFTDRAYEQYF. DNA of the CDR3: TGTGCCAGCAGCTTCACCGACAGGGCCTACGAGCAGTACTTC. Looking up the rest from reference TRBV5-6 and TRBJ2-7 gives the full variable domain: DAGVTQSPTHLIKTRGQQVTLRCSPKSGHDTVSWYQQALGQGPQFIFQYYEEEERQRGNFPDRFSGHQFPNYSSELNVNALLLGDSALYLCASSFTDRAYEQYFGPGTRLTVT.

The chain couples TRBV5-1 to TRBJ2-1; D gene ambiguous. Looked up from germline, CDR1 is SGHRS and CDR2 is YFSETQ. The CDR3 extends over 13 amino acids. V lost 0 bases and J 16 bases, leaving 17 bases between the germline ends. Written as DNA, the CDR3 is TGCGCCAGCAGCTTGGATGGCGTTTTAGGTCAATTCTTC. Protein: CASSLDGVLGQFF.

V gene TRBV3-1 (or the pseudogene TRBV3-2) combines with J gene TRBJ2-2; D remains unclear. The length of the CDR3 is 14 residues. CDR1 is LGHDT and CDR2 is YNNKEL in the germline V gene (reference sequence). The V gene lost 4 bases and the J gene lost 5 bases, with 11 bases spanning the gap. CDR3 DNA: TGTGCCAGCAGCCGGAGCCTCGGGACCGGGGAGCTGTTTTTT. It translates to CASSRSLGTGELFF.

This clone came up a few times. V and J are TRBV5-1 and TRBJ1-1; D is unresolved. V lost 5 bases and J 0 bases, leaving 5 bases between the germline ends. Germline V gene data show CDR1 as SGHRS and CDR2 as YFSETQ. CDR3 length equals 12 residues. The CDR3 nucleotides read TGCGCCAGCAGAGAGATGAACACTGAAGCTTTCTTT. It yields the protein CASREMNTEAFF.

The rearrangement uses TRBV4-1 and TRBJ2-3; D perhaps matches TRBD2 (6 bases). The CDR3 sequence is 16 residues long. Germline CDR1 MGHRA, CDR2 YSYEKL. Trimming stripped 3 bases from V and 2 bases from J, with 15 bases between. CDR3 loop: CASSHLVAVVTDTQYF. As DNA, the CDR3 is TGCGCCAGCAGCCACCTGGTAGCGGTTGTCACAGATACGCAGTATTTT.

In this sample, this clone turned up a few times. The chain uses TRBV6-1 and TRBJ1-5; tentatively, D is TRBD1 (5 bases). The CDR3 is 17 amino acids. Germline CDR1 is MNHNS and CDR2 is SASEGT. V was shortened by 1 base and J by 2 bases, with 15 bases between the two germline ends. The CDR3 DNA is TGTGCCAGCAGTGAAGTGGCGGCCCGAGGGGGCAATCAGCCCCAGCATTTT. As protein: CASSEVAARGGNQPQHF.

This sequence joins TRBV19 and TRBJ2-1, with 9 bases that match TRBD2. Germline CDR1 reads LNHDA; CDR2 reads SQIVND (reference sequence). V trimming: 7 bases; J trimming: 4 bases; junction bases outside the gene matches: 14. This CDR3 is 17 amino acids long. The CDR3: CASTSRRASGDYNEQFF. The CDR3 DNA reads TGTGCCAGTACCTCCCGGAGGGCTAGCGGGGATTACAATGAGCAGTTCTTC.

The rearrangement uses TRBV6-5 and TRBJ2-5, with unresolved D. There are 14 residues in the CDR3. The ends were cut back, 2 bases at V and 7 bases at J, with 14 bases in the middle. CDR1 is MNHEY and CDR2 is SVGAGI in the germline V gene. The CDR3 sequence: CASSYRGRAGTQYF. The CDR3, as DNA: TGTGCCAGCAGTTACCGAGGAAGGGCTGGGACCCAGTACTTC.

A few counts support this clone. The chain carries TRBV3-1 (or the pseudogene TRBV3-2) and TRBJ2-7; 8 nucleotides agree with TRBD1. Germline trimming cut 0 bases from V and 3 bases from J; bases unmatched to any gene: 4. This CDR3 is 15 amino acids long. Germline assignment: CDR1 LGHDT and CDR2 YNNKEL (reference sequence). The CDR3 DNA follows: TGTGCCAGCAGCCAAGAGGGACAGGTCTACTACGAGCAGTACTTC. This encodes CASSQEGQVYYEQYF.

The chain is built from TRBV7-9 and TRBJ1-6; no definite D call. Trimming took 0 bases from V and 10 from J, leaving 7 bases between them. The length of the CDR3 is 13 residues. Germline lookup yields CDR1 SEHNR and CDR2 FQNEAQ (reference sequence). The CDR3 region has the DNA TGTGCCAGCAGCTTAGCAGGAGGCTCACCCCTCCACTTT. Its translation: CASSLAGGSPLHF.